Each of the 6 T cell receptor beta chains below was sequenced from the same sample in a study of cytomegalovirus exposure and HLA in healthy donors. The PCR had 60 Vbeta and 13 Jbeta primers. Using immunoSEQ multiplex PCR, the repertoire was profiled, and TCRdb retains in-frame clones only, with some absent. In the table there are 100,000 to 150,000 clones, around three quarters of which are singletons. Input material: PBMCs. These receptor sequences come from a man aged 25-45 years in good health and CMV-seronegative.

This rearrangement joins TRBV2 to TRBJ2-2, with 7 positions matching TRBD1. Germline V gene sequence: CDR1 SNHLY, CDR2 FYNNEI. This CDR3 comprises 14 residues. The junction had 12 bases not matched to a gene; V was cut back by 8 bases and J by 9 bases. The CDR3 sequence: CASYGIQGRRELFF. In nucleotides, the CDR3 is TGTGCCAGCTATGGGATACAGGGGAGACGGGAGCTGTTTTTT.

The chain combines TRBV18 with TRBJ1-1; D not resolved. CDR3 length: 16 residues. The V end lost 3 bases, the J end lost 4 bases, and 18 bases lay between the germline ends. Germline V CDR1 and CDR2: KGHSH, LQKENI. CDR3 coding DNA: TGTGCCAGCTCACCGTCTTCCGGGAATGCGGGCACTGAAGCTTTCTTT. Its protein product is CASSPSSGNAGTEAFF.

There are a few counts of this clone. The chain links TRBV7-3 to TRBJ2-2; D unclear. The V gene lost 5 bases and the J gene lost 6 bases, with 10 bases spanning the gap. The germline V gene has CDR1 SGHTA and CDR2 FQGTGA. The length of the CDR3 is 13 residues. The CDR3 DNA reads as TGTGCCAGCAGCCCCTCTCGTTCCGGGGAGCTGTTTTTT. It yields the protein CASSPSRSGELFF.

The CDR3 DNA sequence: TGTGCCAGCAGGGGGGGGCTAGCGGGACTCCAGCAGTACTTC. It codes for CASRGGLAGLQQYF. V is TRBV27 and J is TRBJ2-7, with 9 bases lining up with TRBD2. This CDR3 has 14 amino acids. Unmatched junction bases numbered 11, after V lost 6 bases and J lost 8 bases. Germline CDR1 and CDR2: MNHEY and SMNVEV (reference sequence).

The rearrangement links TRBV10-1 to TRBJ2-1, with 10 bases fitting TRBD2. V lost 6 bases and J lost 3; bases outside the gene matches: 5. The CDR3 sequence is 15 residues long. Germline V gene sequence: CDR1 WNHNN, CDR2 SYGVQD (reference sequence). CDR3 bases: TGCGCCAGCAGCGATACTAGCGGGGACTACAATGAGCAGTTCTTC. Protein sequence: CASSDTSGDYNEQFF.

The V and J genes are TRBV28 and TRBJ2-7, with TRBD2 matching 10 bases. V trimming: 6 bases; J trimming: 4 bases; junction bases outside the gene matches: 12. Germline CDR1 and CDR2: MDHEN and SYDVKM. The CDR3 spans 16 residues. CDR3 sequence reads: CASRGGLAGVMYEQYF. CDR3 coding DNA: TGTGCCAGCAGGGGGGGGCTAGCGGGAGTTATGTACGAGCAGTACTTC.